This is a list of T cell receptor beta chains from one sample in a study of regulatory T cells in long-lasting Graves disease. TCRdb itself ran the multiplex PCR reads through MiXCR, one entry per CDR3 protein. This sample has over 450,000 distinct CDR3 sequences, with roughly a fifth found just once. Sequencing was performed on peripheral blood mononuclear cells (PBMCs), taken when the disease was refractory, from a patient treated with antithyroid drugs. The receptors shown here come from a female donor with Graves disease. CDR3s include the opening cysteine and the closing phenylalanine or tryptophan. Fields, in order: clone size, D gene, V gene, J gene, CDR3 protein, CDR3 DNA. The D gene is left open where the match is weak. A row's size may be missing; if present it is once, few, many or a size class.

.,TRBD2,TRBV3-1,TRBJ2-7,CASSLRAGGPTHEQYF,TGTGCCAGCAGCCTCAGGGCGGGAGGGCCGACCCACGAGCAGTACTTC
many,.,TRBV27,TRBJ1-1,CASSLTRNGGTEAFF,TGTGCCAGCAGTTTAACCCGCAACGGGGGCACTGAAGCTTTCTTT
.,.,TRBV5-1,TRBJ2-7,CASSLVLDSYEQYF,TGCGCCAGCAGCTTGGTACTGGACTCCTACGAGCAGTACTTC
many,TRBD2,TRBV12-3/TRBV12-4,TRBJ2-7,CASSVPGLAGEQYF,TGTGCCAGCAGTGTCCCGGGACTAGCGGGAGAGCAGTACTTC
many,.,TRBV19,TRBJ2-7,CASSPPGRPYEQYF,TGTGCCAGTAGTCCACCTGGGCGCCCCTACGAGCAGTACTTC
few,.,TRBV9,TRBJ1-2,CASSVSGHYGYTF,TGTGCCAGCAGCGTATCCGGGCACTATGGCTACACCTTC
many,.,TRBV19,TRBJ1-1,CASSIKGDAEAFF,TGTGCCAGTAGTATCAAAGGGGACGCTGAAGCTTTCTTT
many,.,TRBV24-1,TRBJ1-2,CATSGDGGYTF,TGTGCCACCAGTGGAGACGGCGGCTACACCTTC
many,.,TRBV6-1,TRBJ1-4,CASSRTNHEKLFF,TGTGCCAGCAGTCGGACAAATCATGAAAAACTGTTTTTT
few,.,TRBV6-1,TRBJ2-4,CASSDRGADIQYF,TGTGCCAGCAGTGACAGGGGGGCGGACATTCAGTACTTC
few,.,TRBV11-2,TRBJ1-1,CASSPRAGNTEAFF,TGTGCCAGCAGCCCTCGGGCAGGGAACACTGAAGCTTTCTTT
many,.,TRBV11-3,TRBJ1-1,CASSSPHVGTSTLNTEAFF,TGTGCCAGCAGCTCTCCCCATGTGGGGACCTCGACCCTGAACACTGAAGCTTTCTTT
many,TRBD2,TRBV28,TRBJ2-7,CASRSGASYEQYF,TGTGCCAGCAGAAGCGGGGCCTCCTACGAGCAGTACTTC
few,TRBD2,TRBV13,TRBJ2-7,CASSLLAENSYERYF,TGTGCCAGCAGCTTACTAGCGGAGAACTCCTACGAGCGGTACTTC
.,TRBD2,TRBV20-1,TRBJ2-3,CSAPSGTSTDTQYF,TGCAGTGCTCCTAGCGGGACTAGCACAGATACGCAGTATTTT
few,.,TRBV11-2,TRBJ2-6,CASSLDRWDSGANVLTF,TGTGCCAGCAGCTTAGATCGGTGGGACTCTGGGGCCAACGTCCTGACTTTC
few,.,TRBV20-1,TRBJ1-1,CSAREDLAAF,TGCAGTGCTAGAGAGGACCTTGCCGCTTTT
many,.,TRBV6-5,TRBJ2-7,CASSYSLYYEQYF,TGTGCCAGCAGTTACTCCCTCTACTACGAGCAGTACTTC